The clone carrying this TCR beta chain was seen just once. This sample was included in a study of T cell responses to AZD1222 COVID-19 vaccine. This table comes from immunoSEQ multiplex PCR, and its TCRdb copy is limited to in-frame clones, with some not included. The sample has tens of thousands of clones, approximately 89% seen once. The source is an adult who received the AZD1222 COVID-19 vaccine. The input for sequencing was peripheral blood, taken 28 days after the second AZD1222 dose.

The CDR3 reads CASSPTGANTEAFF. The CDR3 bases are TGTGCCAGCAGTCCTACAGGGGCGAACACTGAAGCTTTCTTT. The V call is TRBV9, the J call TRBJ1-1; 7 bases are a match to TRBD1. The CDR3 covers 14 residues. With 5 bases clipped from V and 1 base from J, the junction kept 5 bases outside the gene matches. Germline lookup yields CDR1 SGDLS and CDR2 YYNGEE.